The 24 T cell receptor beta chains given below trace back to one sample, sequenced in a study of blood T cells in healthy people across ages. Together with a sample-barcoded 5' primer, a J-beta primer mix was included in a second PCR lasting about 6 to 11 cycles. TCRdb reprocessed the 5' RACE reads with MiXCR, giving one entry per CDR3 protein. The sample records 1.5 million to 2 million distinct CDR3 sequences, 28% being singletons. Material for sequencing was blood. The origin of the receptors is a woman aged 25 to 39 in good health.

This clonotype was observed a few times. CDR3: CASSSSGGPAYNEQFF. The CDR3, as DNA: TGTGCCAGCAGTTCTTCAGGCGGCCCGGCCTACAATGAGCAGTTCTTC. V and J are TRBV12-3 or TRBV12-4 and TRBJ2-1; the D is unclear. This CDR3 has 16 residues. The germline V and J ends were trimmed by 4 bases and 2 bases, with 15 bases remaining between them.

This clonotype occurred a few times. The J gene is TRBJ1-1, the V gene TRBV29-1, with D uncertain. The CDR3 loop spans 13 amino acids. V was clipped by 1 base and J by 1 base, with 7 bases between them. CDR1 is SQVTM, CDR2 ANQGSEA, per germline. CDR3 sequence reads: CSVEGRSNTEAFF. The CDR3, as DNA: TGCAGCGTTGAAGGGCGGTCGAACACTGAAGCTTTCTTT.

V usage is TRBV19 and J usage is TRBJ1-5; D not certain. The CDR3 extends over 15 amino acids. V lost 1 base to trimming and J lost 4 bases, with 11 bases between them. Germline V gives CDR1 LNHDA, CDR2 SQIVND (reference sequence). The CDR3 nucleotides read TGTGCCAGTAGTATAGGACCCCGGAGAAATCAGCCCCAGCATTTT. Its protein product is CASSIGPRRNQPQHF.

This clonotype was recorded at least ten times. CDR3 protein: CASSLTLEKYF. CDR3 bases: TGTGCCAGCAGCTTGACCCTGGAGAAGTACTTC. The V call is TRBV7-9, the J call TRBJ2-7; no definite D call. The V end lost 3 bases, the J end lost 11 bases, and 11 bases lay between the germline ends. The CDR3 is 11 amino acids. Germline CDR1 reads SEHNR; CDR2 reads FQNEAQ (reference sequence).

This clonotype was recorded only once. The J gene is TRBJ1-2, the V gene TRBV7-2, with 7 bases lining up with TRBD1. The V and J ends lost 4 bases and 8 bases, in that order; junction bases with no gene match: 10. CDR3 size: 14 residues. Germline V gives CDR1 SGHTA, CDR2 FQGNSA. Written as DNA, the CDR3 is TGTGCCAGCAGCTCCCTGACAGGGAACGGGGGCTACACCTTC. Its translation: CASSSLTGNGGYTF.

This clonotype has a handful of counts. The genes are TRBV5-4 and TRBJ2-5; D gene unclear. The germline V gene has CDR1 SGHNT and CDR2 YYREEE (reference sequence). V gave up 3 bases and J gave up 2 bases, with 8 bases separating them. This CDR3 has 13 residues. The CDR3 protein is CASSSTLQETQYF. The CDR3 nucleotides read TGTGCCAGCAGCTCGACTCTTCAAGAGACCCAGTACTTC.

The J gene is TRBJ2-7, the V gene TRBV20-1, with a tentative D call TRBD1 (6 bases). V dropped 7 bases and J dropped 3 bases, with 16 bases sitting between them. The CDR3 sequence is 13 residues long. The germline gives CDR1 DFQATT, CDR2 SNEGSKA (reference sequence). The CDR3 spells CSVPRTEFYEQYF. For the CDR3, the DNA is TGCAGTGTTCCCCGGACAGAATTCTACGAGCAGTACTTC.

This clonotype has only a few counts. This may come from a read error, since a much larger clone is one base off. The rearrangement links TRBV7-9 to TRBJ2-1; 10 bases agree with TRBD2. V lost 3 bases and J lost 4; bases outside the gene matches: 3. Germline lookup yields CDR1 SEHNR and CDR2 FQNEAQ (reference sequence). CDR3 length: 15 amino acids. The DNA of the CDR3 is TGTGCCAGCAGCTTCACTAGCGGGGTTTACAATGAGCAGTTCTTC. Encoded protein: CASSFTSGVYNEQFF.

The sample holds many counts of this clonotype. This sequence joins TRBV29-1 and TRBJ2-5; D is unclear. Germline V gene data show CDR1 as SQVTM and CDR2 as ANQGSEA. Trimming removed 4 bases at V and 4 bases at J, with 13 bases between. The CDR3 length is 13 residues. In DNA form, the CDR3 reads TGCAGCGTTGTTGGAGATTCTGGAGAGACCCAGTACTTC. This codes for CSVVGDSGETQYF. Together with reference TRBV29-1 and TRBJ2-5, the CDR3 gives the full variable domain: SAVISQKPSRDICQRGTSLTIQCQVDSQVTMMFWYRQQPGQSLTLIATANQGSEATYESGFVIDKFPISRPNLTFSTLTVSNMSPEDSSIYLCSVVGDSGETQYFGPGTRLLVL.

The sample holds many counts of this clonotype. The chain combines TRBV14 with TRBJ2-7; 7 nucleotides line up with TRBD2. The CDR3 length is 14 residues. Germline values: CDR1 SGHDN, CDR2 FVKESK. V was pared by 4 bases and J by 6 bases, with 9 bases of the junction left unmatched. The CDR3 sequence is CASSPTSLRGEQYF. CDR3 coding DNA: TGTGCCAGCAGCCCGACTAGCCTTAGAGGCGAGCAGTACTTC.

This rearrangement joins TRBV3-1 to TRBJ1-1; the match to TRBD1 covers 11 bases. CDR3 size: 15 residues. Unmatched junction bases numbered 5, after V lost 4 bases and J lost 4 bases. Germline lookup yields CDR1 LGHDT and CDR2 YNNKEL (reference sequence). CDR3 DNA sequence: TGTGCCAGCAGCCGGACCGGGACAGGGGGCACTGAAGCTTTCTTT. Encoded protein: CASSRTGTGGTEAFF.

The chain has TRBV20-1 and TRBJ2-7; 8 nucleotides line up with TRBD2. There are 13 residues in the CDR3. Germline V gene data show CDR1 as DFQATT and CDR2 as SNEGSKA (reference sequence). V gave up 6 bases and J gave up 0 bases; unmatched junction bases: 4. CDR3 sequence reads: CSALAGSSYEQYF. The CDR3 bases are TGCAGTGCCCTAGCGGGTAGCTCCTACGAGCAGTACTTC.

The chain employs TRBV6-4 and TRBJ2-1; 9 nucleotides line up with TRBD1. The CDR3 has 13 residues. Germline trimming cut 5 bases from V and 13 bases from J; bases unmatched to any gene: 9. Germline V lookup: CDR1 MRHNA, CDR2 SNTAGT. CDR3 in DNA: TGTGCCAGCAGTTTCTCGGGACAGGGACCCCAGTTCTTC. Protein product: CASSFSGQGPQFF.

This clonotype has at least ten counts. V is TRBV5-1 and J is TRBJ1-2, with D perhaps matching TRBD1 (5 bases). This CDR3 has 14 amino acids. V was pared by 0 bases and J by 4 bases, with 10 bases between. Looked up from germline, CDR1 is SGHRS and CDR2 is YFSETQ. CDR3 DNA sequence: TGCGCCAGCAGCTTGGCGGGGGACCCCTATGGCTACACCTTC. The encoded protein is CASSLAGDPYGYTF.

On this clonotype itself: At one end the junction does not follow the germline gene, possibly because of a read error. V usage is TRBV7-9 and J usage is TRBJ1-1; D unclear. CDR1 is SEHNR, CDR2 FQNEAQ, per germline (reference sequence). This CDR3 comprises 14 residues. The CDR3 sequence: CGSSLSQENTEAFF. In DNA, the CDR3 is TGTGGCAGCAGCTTGAGTCAAGAGAACACTGAAGCTTTCTTT.

The chain couples TRBV18 to TRBJ1-2; 7 bases match TRBD1. J gave up 8 bases and V 4 bases, and 13 bases lay outside the gene matches. Per germline, CDR1 KGHSH and CDR2 LQKENI. The CDR3 extends over 15 amino acids. CDR3 DNA sequence: TGTGCCAGCTCACTCGAAAGAGGACAGGTGCGGGGCTACACCTTC. It yields the protein CASSLERGQVRGYTF. The full variable domain, rest sourced from reference TRBV18 and TRBJ1-2, is NAGVMQNPRHLVRRRGQEARLRCSPMKGHSHVYWYRQLPEEGLKFMVYLQKENIIDESGMPKERFSAEFPKEGPSILRIQQVVRGDSAAYFCASSLERGQVRGYTFGSGTRLTVV.

The chain links TRBV9 to TRBJ2-7; TRBD1 aligns across 9 bases. V lost 3 bases and J lost 4; bases outside the gene matches: 5. CDR3 size: 14 residues. CDR1 and CDR2 (germline): SGDLS, YYNGEE. CDR3 sequence (DNA): TGTGCCAGCAGCGGTGGACAGGGGTTATACGAGCAGTACTTC. Protein: CASSGGQGLYEQYF.

The chain links TRBV12-3 or TRBV12-4 to TRBJ1-3; no definite D call. The V gene lost 6 bases and the J gene lost 4 bases, with 7 bases spanning the gap. The CDR3 has 12 residues. CDR3 nucleotide sequence: TGTGCCAGCAGATCCCCCGGAAACACCATATATTTT. Translated, it gives CASRSPGNTIYF.

This clonotype turned up a few times. This sequence joins TRBV7-2 and TRBJ1-1; no clear D gene. In germline, CDR1 is SGHTA, CDR2 FQGNSA. The CDR3 is 13 residues long. V was cut by 5 bases and J by 7 bases, with 14 bases left in between. The CDR3 nucleotides are TGTGCCAGCAGCCGTGAGACCGGTGATGAAGCTTTCTTT. Translated: CASSRETGDEAFF.

This clonotype was picked up a small number of times. The chain joins TRBV3-1 to TRBJ2-3; TRBD1 agrees at 9 bases. The CDR3 has 13 amino acids. V trimming: 7 bases; J trimming: 7 bases; junction bases outside the gene matches: 6. Per germline, CDR1 LGHDT and CDR2 YNNKEL (reference sequence). The CDR3 nucleotides read TGTGCCAGCACCCTACAGGGGGCAAATACGCAGTATTTT. Its translation: CASTLQGANTQYF.

The chain combines TRBV5-5 with TRBJ1-4; D is unresolved. V was cut by 7 bases and J by 8 bases, with 15 bases left in between. This CDR3 is 13 amino acids long. In germline, CDR1 is SGHKS, CDR2 YYEKEE (reference sequence). The CDR3 loop reads CASSQPGSEKLFF. Written as DNA, the CDR3 is TGTGCCAGCTCCCAGCCAGGTTCAGAAAAACTGTTTTTT.

This chain connects TRBV7-2 to TRBJ1-5; no clear D. This CDR3 region has 15 residues. Germline lookup yields CDR1 SGHTA and CDR2 FQGNSA. Trimming took off 0 bases at V and 3 bases at J, with 9 bases between the two ends. Written as DNA, the CDR3 is TGTGCCAGCAGCTTAGCAGGGTTGGTCAATCAGCCCCAGCATTTT. This translates into CASSLAGLVNQPQHF.

The rearrangement uses TRBV7-2 and TRBJ2-3; D unresolved. Deletions cut 7 bases from V and 4 bases from J, with 18 bases between. The CDR3 contains 15 residues. CDR1 SGHTA and CDR2 FQGNSA come from the germline V gene. The CDR3 here is CASMGQSRAADTQYF. For the CDR3, the DNA is TGTGCCAGCATGGGCCAGTCCCGAGCCGCAGATACGCAGTATTTT. Combining the CDR3 with reference TRBV7-2 and TRBJ2-3 gives the whole variable domain GAGVSQSPSNKVTEKGKDVELRCDPISGHTALYWYRQSLGQGLEFLIYFQGNSAPDKSGLPSDRFSAERTGGSVSTLTIQRTQQEDSAVYLCASMGQSRAADTQYFGPGTRLTVL.

This clonotype appeared a few times. The chain is built from TRBV6-2 or TRBV6-3 and TRBJ2-1; D is undetermined. The CDR3 sequence is 12 residues long. Trimming removed 5 bases at V and 2 bases at J, with 4 bases between. CDR1 MNHEY and CDR2 SVGEGT come from the germline V gene. In DNA, the CDR3 is TGTGCCAGCAGTATACCCTACAATGAGCAGTTCTTC. Residues: CASSIPYNEQFF.